The source of this T cell receptor beta chain is a study of control samples from healthy donors and cancer patients. This clone was counted only a few times. The germline V and J ends were trimmed by 1 base and 7 bases, with 8 bases remaining between them. Germline loops: CDR1 SGHTA, CDR2 FQGNSA. The CDR3 has 14 residues. Data came from immunoSEQ multiplex PCR; TCRdb stores just in-frame clones and leaves some out. This repertoire shows some 100,000 clones, more than 85% found once; its top ten account for around 1.3%. The chain couples TRBV7-2 to TRBJ1-6; no clear D. The sample consisted of blood. This clonotype was sampled from a woman aged 45 to 65 in good health. CDR3 sequence: CASSLGGSNSPLHF. As DNA, the CDR3 is TGTGCCAGCAGCTTAGGGGGATCGAATTCACCCCTCCACTTT.